This note documents a single T cell receptor (beta chain) sequence. It has no known antigen specificity. It has no much larger one-base neighbor in the sample; base qualities were not kept. The data were obtained in a study of cytomegalovirus exposure and HLA in healthy donors (dated by TCRdb to 2015 to 2018). Study-wide context: An earlier analysis of roughly 570 of the donors reported 276 Gb of sequence data and 100 million to 120 million unique TCR beta sequences obtained from roughly 180 million T cells. Roughly 300 gigabases of sequencing data and 70 million to 100 million unique TCR sequences were included in an early release covering about 700 HLA-typed donors. Among the approximately 400 genotyped donors, approximately 81% belonged to the genetic ancestry cluster associated with self-reported Caucasian donors. The study was designed to test whether signatures of past pathogen exposure could be identified by cataloging public T cell receptors. The study used immunosequencing to profile the T cell repertoires of hundreds of subjects and linked those repertoires to cytomegalovirus serostatus. In addition to the first cohort of 666 subjects, a separate validation cohort of 130 or so different subjects was used. The study combined high-throughput TCR immunosequencing, statistical association of individual TCRs with disease status, and machine learning to predict cytomegalovirus infection status. In a later analysis, previously published TCR beta repertoires from about 670 donors were re-analyzed and high-resolution HLA genotyping was added so that TCR occurrence patterns could be studied. In the later analysis, no new phenotypic data were used to find candidate immune exposures; instead, reliance was placed on TCR beta sequences and their occurrence across donors. An earlier analysis of 587 of the donors applied high-throughput TCR beta sequencing to assess whether each TCR beta V gene segment acted as functional or pseudogenic. Donor age, sex, ethnicity and CMV serostatus were collected together with the repertoire data. Genome-wide SNP genotypes for about 55% of the roughly 670 donors were used in a later genetic analysis, which treated that subset as a discovery cohort. Every discovery cohort repertoire had been produced on one sequencing platform. HLA typing covered class I and class II loci at four-digit resolution. The number of typed donors differed by locus: about 629-640 for A, B, C, DRB1 and DQB1; 522 for DQA1; some 610 for DPA1; and 450 to 480 for DPB1. Roughly five DR-DQ haplotypes were treated as single units for association and clustering because of strong linkage in the cohort. Across about 380 genotyped donors of the cohort, an average of approximately 240,000 unique TCR beta nucleotide sequences per donor were sequenced, and approximately 19% of those sequences were non-productive.

Library method: the immunoSEQ multiplex PCR assay. For the multiplex PCR, a mixture combining 60 forward primers for TCR Vbeta segments and 13 reverse primers for TCR Jbeta segments was used. The CDR3 region of rearranged TCR beta genes was amplified from genomic DNA with a multiplex PCR assay. On the Illumina HiSeq System, the amplified TCR beta libraries were sequenced as 87-base-pair reads. The paper's processing steps were these. In a later analysis, tens of millions of unique TCR beta chains were counted across the approximately 620 repertoires, and approximately 9.9 million of these chains were shared by at least two donors. A nearest-neighbor algorithm error-corrected the raw reads and collapsed the reads into unique sequences, merging closely related sequences to remove PCR and sequencing errors. To assign V, D and J gene segments, CDR3 sequences were aligned to IMGT reference sequences. For a sequence to be retained, a match of at least six nucleotides was required to both a V gene segment and a J gene segment. A rearrangement was called productive if the CDR3 had no stop codons and remained in frame with V and J, and every other rearrangement was called non-productive. CDR3 was defined according to IMGT convention as the region running from the second conserved V-encoded cysteine to the conserved J-encoded phenylalanine. In an earlier analysis of approximately 590 of the donors, sequences lacking an unambiguous match to a single V gene segment were excluded. An earlier analysis of around 600 of the donors classified V segments as functional when productive rearrangements were above 56.7% and as segregating when the standard deviation between donors was above 5%. To diagnose cytomegalovirus status from the catalog of TCR beta chain sequences, a statistical classification framework was built. In a later analysis, V and J genes were assigned by comparing TCR nucleotide sequences against IMGT/GENE-DB human TR gene sequences. Using the TCRdist pipeline, a later analysis assigned CDR3 sequences along with most-parsimonious VDJ recombination scenarios. A later analysis defined each TCR beta chain by its CDR3 amino acid sequence plus V-gene family, and excluded reads lacking a unique V-gene family. A later analysis removed 592 highly shared, low-generation-probability nucleotide sequences to deal with suspected cross-contamination and a sequencing artifact. In a later analysis, a clonal expansion index was calculated for each public chain from normalized within-repertoire ranks of inferred template counts. In a later analysis, generation probabilities were computed with a VDJ recombination model fitted to out-of-frame rearrangements, and the resulting probabilities were checked against IGoR. A later analysis scored TCR-TCR, TCR-HLA and TCR-CMV co-occurrence with hypergeometric tests, applying a repertoire-size bias correction to TCR pairs. A later analysis estimated false discovery rates by permuting HLA or CMV assignments 20 times. In a later analysis, co-occurring TCRs were grouped with DBSCAN, and TCRdist sequence similarity was added when clustering was performed within HLA-allele-positive subsets. Co-occurrence clustering excluded repertoires with fewer than 30,000 or more than 120,000 public chains, plus five with anomalous nucleotide sharing. TCRdb limited this immuneACCESS table to in-frame rearrangements with V and J called. A share of clones is missing; checked studies link under half to unresolved V genes, and the rest is unexplained. The DNA was the basis for D and trimming; V, J and clone size are from that table. This sample comprises some 120,000 clones, roughly four fifths of them detected only once. The ten largest clones add up to 1.6% of the sample.

The study at large found these results: V-gene and J-gene trimming of TCR beta chains was associated with a missense DCLRE1C variant in a later genetic analysis, and the association was replicated in an independent cohort. Most CMV-associated TCR beta chains appeared to be HLA-restricted in a later analysis, and the HLA associations seemed to be driven largely by CMV exposure. An earlier analysis of around 540 of the donors showed that most TCR beta V segments appeared in productive rearrangements either about 90% or about 30% of the time, which broadly matched IMGT annotations. A further reported finding was that TCR beta sequences accurately predicted the HLA-A and HLA-B alleles for most subjects in the first cohort. This cohort had only TCR beta chains sequenced, and the lack of alpha or paired-chain data limited which features could be detected. Because counts were too low, about 15 rarely observed V segments, including chromosome 9 orphons, were left out of the earlier analysis of over 550 of the donors. The presence/absence analyses assumed that sequencing depth was roughly uniform across donors, and that assumption may not be true. In a later genetic analysis, fewer N-insertions in productive TCRs were reported among donors in an Asian-associated ancestry cluster than the approximately 670-donor mean. HLA typing was unavailable for some donors at each locus, so association tests used only the typed subset. Linkage disequilibrium might explain the correlated functional status among segregating V segments, but an unknown experimental factor could not be excluded. A group of highly shared sequence variants was considered likely to be a technical artifact of the sequencing pipeline. In a later analysis, several top co-occurrence clusters were reported to appear linked to parvovirus B19, influenza, CMV and Epstein-Barr virus. According to a later analysis, TCR association rates differed among HLA loci, with DRB1 alleles showing the most associated TCRs and HLA-C alleles showing the fewest. A later analysis found that HLA-associated TCR beta chains were more clonally expanded and had lower generation probabilities than equally common non-associated chains. At a false discovery rate of 0.05, a later analysis linked 16,000 or so TCR beta sequences to specific HLA alleles. It was suggested by the authors that the approach could potentially be generalized to other disease states and immunological phenotypes. In the study, 150 to 200 TCR beta chains were listed as associated with cytomegalovirus. The classifier was reported to diagnose cytomegalovirus status with high specificity and sensitivity in both the original and validation cohorts. For the cohort, immune exposure information was limited to CMV serostatus. Strong co-occurrence of HLA alleles, especially DR and DQ, made assigning TCR associations to individual alleles difficult. Most TCR sequences were observed very rarely across donors, whereas some public TCRs were present in many individuals. In vitro tests confirmed that three of the cytomegalovirus-associated TCR beta chains recognize cytomegalovirus antigens.

The cohort consisted of fewer than 700 healthy bone marrow donors. At the time of sampling, all cohort members were nominally healthy, though unrecorded immune exposures were likely present. The donor tested CMV seronegative and was one of the 352 seronegative cohort members. Each donor provided a peripheral blood sample, and peripheral blood mononuclear cells were used for TCR beta sequencing. The Qiagen DNeasy Blood Extraction Kit was used to extract genomic DNA from the blood cell samples. The sample was PBMCs. The receptor's source is a young woman in good health and CMV-seronegative.

The CDR3 loop reads CASILQGWAGELFF. The DNA is as follows: TGTGCCAGCATACTACAGGGTTGGGCCGGGGAGCTGTTTTTT. The V and J segments used are TRBV5-6 and TRBJ2-2, and perhaps TRBD1 as D gene, on 6 matching bases. The V and J ends are trimmed by 6 bases and 6 bases, leaving 15 bases between them. As encoded in the germline V gene, CDR1 is SGHDT while CDR2 is YYEEEE. The CDR3 runs 14 residues from the cysteine to the phenylalanine. Left in the record is the CDR3 DNA by itself, 42 bases read in frame from the first base.